A single sample gave rise to the 30 T cell receptor beta chains below, sequenced in a study of T cell responses to AZD1222 COVID-19 vaccine. Assay: immunoSEQ multiplex PCR; the TCRdb copy retains only in-frame clones and omits some. The table shows 90,000 to 120,000 clones, with 90% to 95% occurring only once. The sequences come from peripheral blood, collected on day 0 of AZD1222 vaccination. The receptors come from an adult in good health.

The count of this clone is one. The chain joins TRBV5-6 to TRBJ1-4; the match to TRBD1 covers 8 bases. Germline V CDR1 and CDR2: SGHDT, YYEEEE. The CDR3 has 14 residues. Trimming at V came to 3 bases and at J to 4 bases, leaving 2 bases not matched to a gene. The CDR3, as DNA: TGTGCCAGCAGCTGGACAGGGAATAATGAAAAACTGTTTTTT. Its protein product is CASSWTGNNEKLFF.

The chain is built from TRBV6-5 and TRBJ1-2, with D hard to call. The CDR3 covers 15 residues. The ends were cut back, 0 bases at V and 5 bases at J, with 13 bases in the middle. Germline V gives CDR1 MNHEY, CDR2 SVGAGI. In nucleotides, the CDR3 is TGTGCCAGCAGTTACTCGGGAAACTTTAATTATGGCTACACCTTC. This gives the protein CASSYSGNFNYGYTF.

The J gene is TRBJ1-1, the V gene TRBV7-8, with D perhaps TRBD1 (6 bases). The CDR3 spans 14 residues. Germline V gene sequence: CDR1 SGHVS, CDR2 FQNEAQ. The V end lost 3 bases, the J end lost 1 base, and 9 bases lay between the germline ends. The CDR3 region has the DNA TGTGCCAGCAGCTTCCAGGGGAAGAACACTGAAGCTTTCTTT. Translation gives CASSFQGKNTEAFF.

This clone was found once. The chain employs TRBV6-2 or TRBV6-3 and TRBJ2-1, with 9 bases matching TRBD2. V gave up 0 bases and J gave up 4 bases; unmatched junction bases: 4. This CDR3 region has 16 residues. The germline CDR1 and CDR2 sequences are MNHEY and SVGEGT. The CDR3 DNA is TGTGCCAGCAGTTACTCGACGACTAGCGGTTACAATGAGCAGTTCTTC. Amino acid sequence: CASSYSTTSGYNEQFF.

The chain has TRBV29-1 and TRBJ2-7; D ambiguous. V gave up 4 bases and J gave up 3 bases, with 7 bases separating them. This CDR3 is built from 11 residues. Germline V gene sequence: CDR1 SQVTM, CDR2 ANQGSEA. This chain's CDR3 is CSVATGYEQYF. In DNA form, the CDR3 reads TGCAGCGTTGCCACGGGCTACGAGCAGTACTTC.

The chain carries TRBV5-1 and TRBJ2-3; D unclear. The V gene lost 7 bases and the J gene lost 2 bases, with 11 bases spanning the gap. There are 13 residues in the CDR3. CDR1 is SGHRS and CDR2 is YFSETQ in the germline V gene. DNA of the CDR3: TGCGCCAGCGGGGTAGGCCACACAGATACGCAGTATTTT. As protein: CASGVGHTDTQYF.

The gene calls are TRBV24-1 and TRBJ2-3; TRBD1 aligns across 12 bases. CDR3 length equals 15 residues. The germline gives CDR1 KGHDR, CDR2 SFDVKD. Trimming took 7 bases from V and 6 from J; bases not matched to a gene: 7. The DNA of the CDR3 is TGTGCCACCAGCGCCCGGGACAGGGGGCCTGATACGCAGTATTTT. It encodes CATSARDRGPDTQYF.

V gene TRBV12-5 combines with J gene TRBJ1-3; D unresolved. Deletions cut 5 bases from V and 9 bases from J, with 11 bases between. The CDR3 runs 12 residues. CDR1 is LGHNT and CDR2 is FRNRAP in the germline V gene. The DNA for the CDR3 is TGTGCTAGTGGTCCGCCTGGAGGCACCATATATTTT. Translation: CASGPPGGTIYF.

This clone appeared once. The rearrangement links TRBV7-2 to TRBJ1-4; 7 positions agree with TRBD1. This CDR3 has 15 residues. V lost 5 bases and J lost 3; bases outside the gene matches: 6. CDR1 is SGHTA, CDR2 FQGNSA, per germline. The CDR3 coding sequence is TGTGCCAGCAGCGAGACCAGGGGGGCTAATGAAAAACTGTTTTTT. Its protein is CASSETRGANEKLFF.

The chain couples TRBV18 to TRBJ1-2; D possibly corresponds to TRBD1 (6 bases). CDR3 size: 15 residues. Per the germline V gene, CDR1 is KGHSH and CDR2 is LQKENI. V lost 2 bases, J lost 4 bases, and 14 bases lay in between. CDR3 sequence reads: CASSPDTGFAYGYTF. The CDR3 nucleotides read TGTGCCAGCTCACCAGACACAGGGTTTGCCTATGGCTACACCTTC.

The V call is TRBV28, the J call TRBJ2-7, with D perhaps TRBD1 (5 bases). Germline V lookup: CDR1 MDHEN, CDR2 SYDVKM. The germline V and J ends were trimmed by 6 bases and 2 bases, with 14 bases remaining between them. The CDR3 totals 14 residues. The CDR3 here is CASSLRQPTYEQYF. The CDR3 coding sequence is TGTGCCAGCAGCTTAAGACAGCCCACCTACGAGCAGTACTTC.

The chain is built from TRBV14 and TRBJ1-2; D possibly corresponds to TRBD1 (5 bases). Trimming removed 0 bases at V and 7 bases at J, with 15 bases between. The CDR3 contains 15 residues. The V gene's germline CDR1 is SGHDN and CDR2 FVKESK. Here the CDR3 DNA reads TGTGCCAGCAGCCAAGATCCGGCAGGGAGGGGTGGCTACACCTTC. Amino acids: CASSQDPAGRGGYTF. Full variable domain (remainder filled in from reference TRBV14 and TRBJ1-2): EAGVTQFPSHSVIEKGQTVTLRCDPISGHDNLYWYRRVMGKEIKFLLHFVKESKQDESGMPNNRFLAERTGGTYSTLKVQPAELEDSGVYFCASSQDPAGRGGYTFGSGTRLTVV.

The J gene is TRBJ2-7, the V gene TRBV27; 9 nucleotides align to TRBD1. The V gene end was trimmed by 8 bases and the J gene end by 3 bases; junction bases not matched to a gene: 5. Germline V gene data show CDR1 as MNHEY and CDR2 as SMNVEV (reference sequence). The CDR3 runs to 13 residues. CDR3 nucleotides: TGTGCCAGCGGGGGACAGGGTGGCTACGAGCAGTACTTC. Its translation is CASGGQGGYEQYF.

The CDR3: CAWRHGPNTEAFF. For the CDR3, the DNA is TGTGCCTGGAGACACGGGCCGAACACTGAAGCTTTCTTT. The chain recombines TRBV30 with TRBJ1-1; no clear D. Trimming stripped 3 bases from V and 1 base from J, with 9 bases between. The CDR3 spans 13 residues. Per the germline V gene, CDR1 is GTSNPN and CDR2 is SVGIG (reference sequence).

V gene TRBV7-2 combines with J gene TRBJ2-3, with 15 bases identical to TRBD2. With V trimmed by 5 bases and J by 4 bases, 13 bases remained unmatched. Germline CDR1 reads SGHTA; CDR2 reads FQGNSA. This CDR3 is built from 19 residues. The CDR3 DNA sequence: TGTGCCAGCAGCACCCTAGGACTAGCGGGGGGGCCGAGGGCAGATACGCAGTATTTT. Translated: CASSTLGLAGGPRADTQYF.

The J gene is TRBJ2-3, the V gene TRBV7-9, with 10 bases aligning to TRBD2. Germline V CDR1 and CDR2: SEHNR, FQNEAQ (reference sequence). The V and J ends lost 5 bases and 2 bases, in that order; junction bases with no gene match: 4. This CDR3 has 15 amino acids. CDR3 protein: CASSILAGNTDTQYF. In DNA form, the CDR3 reads TGTGCCAGCAGCATACTAGCGGGGAACACAGATACGCAGTATTTT.

The chain carries TRBV15 and TRBJ1-1; 7 bases align to TRBD1. CDR1 and CDR2 from the germline V gene are LNHNV and YYDKDF (reference sequence). J was trimmed by 0 bases and V by 6 bases; bases with no gene match: 1. This CDR3 comprises 13 residues. CDR3 region: CATRGQLNTEAFF. The CDR3 DNA is TGTGCCACCAGGGGACAGCTGAACACTGAAGCTTTCTTT.

This sequence joins TRBV7-2 and TRBJ2-1; TRBD1 matches 7 bases. This CDR3 has 14 amino acids. Germline CDR1 reads SGHTA; CDR2 reads FQGNSA. Trimming took 6 bases from V and 5 from J; bases not matched to a gene: 7. CDR3 in DNA: TGTGCCAGCAGTCCCAGACAGGGTAACAATGAGCAGTTCTTC. Residues: CASSPRQGNNEQFF.

The chain links TRBV5-6 to TRBJ2-3, with TRBD2 matching 10 bases. Germline loops: CDR1 SGHDT, CDR2 YYEEEE. The CDR3 extends over 16 amino acids. Trimming cost V 2 bases and J 6 bases; bases outside gene matches: 9. CDR3 DNA: TGTGCCAGCAGCTTAGGAGCGGGGGGGCCAGGCGATACGCAGTATTTT. Amino acids: CASSLGAGGPGDTQYF.

This clone was detected only once. The gene calls are TRBV11-3 and TRBJ2-5; D possibly corresponds to TRBD1 (6 bases). Germline V gene sequence: CDR1 SGHNT, CDR2 YENEEA. The CDR3 spans 15 residues. The V end was cut by 2 bases, the J end by 4 bases, with 14 bases between. CDR3 DNA sequence: TGTGCCAGCAGCTTAACCTCCAGAGGGGGAGAGACCCAGTACTTC. It translates to CASSLTSRGGETQYF.

The gene calls are TRBV5-1 and TRBJ2-2; the D gene is possibly TRBD1 (6 bases). Looked up from germline, CDR1 is SGHRS and CDR2 is YFSETQ. V lost 1 base to trimming and J lost 2 bases, with 12 bases between them. The CDR3 loop spans 16 amino acids. The CDR3 bases are TGCGCCAGCAGCTTGTTTGTGGGGGCCAACACCGGGGAGCTGTTTTTT. It encodes CASSLFVGANTGELFF.

The gene calls are TRBV19 and TRBJ1-1; TRBD1 aligns across 11 bases. CDR3 length: 16 amino acids. The V and J ends lost 3 bases and 6 bases, in that order; junction bases with no gene match: 9. Germline CDR1 is LNHDA and CDR2 is SQIVND (reference sequence). CDR3 residues: CASSIRGTGGLAEAFF. In DNA, the CDR3 is TGTGCCAGTAGTATCAGGGGGACAGGGGGGCTCGCTGAAGCTTTCTTT. Variable domain in full (rest from reference TRBV19 and TRBJ1-1): DGGITQSPKYLFRKEGQNVTLSCEQNLNHDAMYWYRQDPGQGLRLIYYSQIVNDFQKGDIAEGYSVSREKKESFPLTVTSAQKNPTAFYLCASSIRGTGGLAEAFFGQGTRLTVV.

The chain is built from TRBV4-1 and TRBJ1-5, with no clear D. Germline V gene data show CDR1 as MGHRA and CDR2 as YSYEKL. The CDR3 is made up of 13 amino acids. V dropped 0 bases and J dropped 5 bases, with 5 bases sitting between them. The DNA of the CDR3 is TGCGCCAGCAGCCAAGAGCAGTATCAGCCCCAGCATTTT. Protein product: CASSQEQYQPQHF.

A single count supports this clone. The chain links TRBV15 to TRBJ2-1; 14 positions agree with TRBD2. The germline CDR1 and CDR2 sequences are LNHNV and YYDKDF (reference sequence). J was trimmed by 10 bases and V by 1 base; bases with no gene match: 3. This CDR3 is built from 15 residues. The CDR3 coding sequence is TGTGCCACCAGCAGAGCGACTAGCGGGGGGGACGAGCAGTTCTTC. It is translated as CATSRATSGGDEQFF.

The CDR3 DNA sequence: TGTGCCAGCTCCACGGGGGGGGCTCGCAATGAGCAGTTCTTC. It specifies CASSTGGARNEQFF. V is TRBV6-5 and J is TRBJ2-1; 8 nucleotides align to TRBD2. The CDR3 runs 14 residues. J lost 6 bases, V lost 8 bases, and 9 bases had no gene match. CDR1 and CDR2 from the germline V gene are MNHEY and SVGAGI.

J is TRBJ1-4 and V is TRBV5-5; maybe TRBD1 (5 bases). The germline V gene encodes CDR1 SGHKS and CDR2 YYEKEE (reference sequence). Trimming stripped 0 bases from V and 8 bases from J, with 20 bases between. The CDR3 is made up of 17 amino acids. The CDR3 DNA sequence: TGTGCCAGCAGCTTGGCGTGGGACGCCCTTCGGTCGGAAAAACTGTTTTTT. This codes for CASSLAWDALRSEKLFF.

In this sample, this clone turned up once. This chain connects TRBV12-3 or TRBV12-4 to TRBJ2-7, with D perhaps matching TRBD1 (6 bases). Deletions cut 6 bases from V and 2 bases from J, with 8 bases between. The CDR3 extends over 12 amino acids. Here the CDR3 reads CASRQGPYEQYF. For the CDR3, the DNA is TGTGCCAGCAGACAGGGCCCCTACGAGCAGTACTTC.

The V and J genes are TRBV6-2 or TRBV6-3 and TRBJ1-1; D is unclear. This CDR3 is built from 13 residues. Germline V lookup: CDR1 MNHEY, CDR2 SVGEGT. V was clipped by 2 bases and J by 8 bases, with 12 bases between them. CDR3 coding DNA: TGTGCCAGCAGTTACAGGGCAGGAGCCGAAGCTTTCTTT. This sequence encodes CASSYRAGAEAFF.

The rearrangement joins TRBV20-1 to TRBJ1-1; no clear D. The germline V gene has CDR1 DFQATT and CDR2 SNEGSKA (reference sequence). The CDR3 loop spans 9 amino acids. Trimming left V 6 bases short and J 5 bases short, with 4 bases between. The DNA for the CDR3 is TGCAGTGCGGGAACTGAAGCTTTCTTT. It codes for CSAGTEAFF.

The genes are TRBV3-1 (or the pseudogene TRBV3-2) and TRBJ2-1; 10 nucleotides match TRBD2. Germline CDR1 and CDR2: LGHDT and YNNKEL (reference sequence). This CDR3 contains 14 residues. Losses at the gene ends were 4 bases for V and 6 bases for J; bases not matched to a gene: 3. The CDR3 sequence: CASSPQRGGNEQFF. The CDR3 DNA sequence: TGTGCCAGCAGCCCTCAGCGGGGGGGCAATGAGCAGTTCTTC.